This entry lists 5 T cell receptor beta chains sequenced from one sample in a study of blood T cells in healthy people across ages. Sample-barcoded 5' priming and a J-beta primer mix drove a second PCR of about 7 to 11 cycles. TCRdb independently ran MiXCR on the 5' RACE reads; one entry per CDR3 protein. The sample holds approximately 830,000 distinct CDR3 sequences, approximately 67% seen once. The sequenced sample was blood. These receptor sequences come from a man under 40 in good health.

In DNA, the CDR3 is TGTGCCAGCAGCAGCGCGGGGGGGCGCACAGATACGCAGTATTTT. It translates to CASSSAGGRTDTQYF. J is TRBJ2-3 and V is TRBV21-1; TRBD2, as called in the table, went unchecked against the DNA. TRBV21-1 represents a pseudogene. There are 15 residues in the CDR3.

The rearrangement links TRBV20-1 to TRBJ2-5; 7 positions match TRBD1. The DNA matches TRBJ2-7 better at its end, which makes the J call doubtful. Germline V lookup: CDR1 DFQATT, CDR2 SNEGSKA (reference sequence). The CDR3 sequence is 13 residues long. The CDR3 protein is CSARGDSRVEQYF. The CDR3 DNA reads TGCAGTGCTAGAGGGGACAGCCGCGTCGAGCAGTACTTC.

This sequence joins TRBV5-4 and TRBJ2-1; perhaps TRBD1 as D (6 bases). Trimming stripped 6 bases from V and 7 bases from J, with 11 bases between. Germline CDR1 SGHNT, CDR2 YYREEE (reference sequence). The CDR3 sequence is 12 residues long. The CDR3 region is CASTQRGNEQFF. CDR3 in DNA: TGTGCCAGCACCCAAAGGGGGAATGAGCAGTTCTTC.

V and J are TRBV5-1 and TRBJ2-1; the D call may be TRBD1 or TRBD2 (6 bases each). Germline CDR1 SGHRS, CDR2 YFSETQ. V was cut by 6 bases and J by 6 bases, with 16 bases left in between. This CDR3 is built from 14 residues. The CDR3 DNA is TGCGCCAGCAACAACAAGGGGGGAGGCAATGAGCAGTTCTTC. The encoded protein is CASNNKGGGNEQFF.

The chain joins TRBV25-1 to TRBJ2-3; D gene unclear. Trimming stripped 6 bases from V and 1 base from J, with 20 bases between. The CDR3 length is 17 residues. In germline, CDR1 is MGHDK, CDR2 SYGVNS. CDR3 nucleotides: TGTGCCAGCAGCGGAATACTGACGTCTCCTGGCACAGATACGCAGTATTTT. It is translated as CASSGILTSPGTDTQYF.